This TCR beta chain is from a study of beta chain features in type 1 diabetes (dated by TCRdb to the late 2010s). Regarding the research as a whole: Mean age, gender distribution, total cell number and subset yield were not different between patients and healthy donors. Across all samples, about 110 million sorted cells were examined, and cell number per subset correlated strongly with RNA yield. The study compared TCRB repertoires of sorted circulating CD4+ T cell subsets between recently diagnosed type 1 diabetes patients and matched healthy donors. Regulatory and stem cell-like memory subsets were obtained from only 8 patients and roughly eight healthy donors, while naive and central memory subsets were obtained from all 30 or so donors.

V gives up 0 bases and J gives up 1 base, and the segment between their germline ends measures 10 bases. From cysteine to phenylalanine, the CDR3 is 16 amino acids long. Of the read, only the CDR3 DNA is kept; its 48 bases are in frame from base 1. The germline V gene sets CDR1 to SGHRS and CDR2 to YFSETQ. The entire amount of isolated RNA was reverse transcribed using the High Capacity cDNA Reverse Transcription Kit, so the sequenced TCRB transcripts were expressed ones. Deep immunoSEQ sequencing was performed on naive, central memory and regulatory T cell samples, with an average of approximately 3.9 million total reads per sample. Sorted cells were lysed in RLT buffer and RNA was extracted with DNase-treated RNeasy Micro or Mini kits, depending on cell number. To prevent cross-contamination, every cell subset was processed on its own, while patient and healthy donor samples were processed together. The immunoSEQ multiplex PCR was used to amplify TCRB sequences from cDNA, yielding 87-bp fragments that span the CDR3 region. Sequencing of the amplicons was done on the Illumina HiSeq platform. The original pipeline was this. Synthetic template baselines were used to correct PCR bias computationally, reads within Hamming distance 2 were collapsed, and singletons that could not be merged were discarded. By aligning reads against IMGT, V, D and J genes, CDR3 length, and insertions or deletions at six rearrangement sites were assigned. Within each subset, clonotype counts were normalized to sorted cell number, after which true diversity and Gini coefficients were computed with the tcR R package. Repertoire sharing was quantified using the overlap coefficient calculated on TCRB nucleotide sequences. TCRdb mirrors the immuneACCESS table, restricted to in-frame sequences. Some clones are absent from its copies; in checked studies, under half trace to an unresolved V gene, and the reason for the others is unknown. Clone size and V and J calls were adopted from that table, with D and trimming inferred from the DNA. The sample table shows 120,000 or so clones, and 15% to 20% are seen once. The ten largest clones represent over 2% of the sample.

Overall study results and their limits: Patients with type 1 diabetes made fewer insertions and deleted more nucleotides at VDJ recombination sites, implying thymic rearrangement abnormalities. Shorter templates might be favored by PCR, yet because patient and control samples were amplified and corrected together, any such skew would affect both groups equally. The naive, central memory and regulatory TCRB repertoires appeared to resemble one another more closely among patients than among healthy donors. Only small numbers of individuals were included in the HLA sub-analyses, which left unresolved whether HLA type had any influence on TCRB rearrangement. Because cDNA was sequenced instead of genomic DNA, activated cells with high expression could be over-represented, although the groups did not differ in activation or CD3 levels. A moderate but significant shortening of TCRB CDR3 length was observed in type 1 diabetes patients in all four CD4+ subsets.

A single peripheral blood draw of around 0.11 L on average was collected from each donor into heparinised tubes. A BD FACSAria II was used to sort naive, central memory, regulatory and stem cell-like memory CD4+ T cells with a panel that included CD45RO, CCR7, CD25, CD127, CD95 and CD27. All sorted populations exceeded 95% purity. PBMCs were isolated right away by Lymphoprep density gradient centrifugation and were stained directly, without culture. So that batch effects would be minimized, each experiment stained and sorted samples in pairs, pairing one healthy donor with one patient. As concerns this clone: Its binding antigen is unknown. It has no much larger one-base neighbor in the sample; base qualities were not kept.

The sequence joins TRBV5-1 to TRBJ2-2, with the D call perhaps TRBD1 or TRBD2, as 5 bases match in each case. The sequence derives from a man aged 25 to 40 with type 1 diabetes. Sequencing input: central memory CD4+ T cells from blood. The DNA sequence is given as TGCGCCAGCAGCTTGGCTCCGAGGGGGAACACCGGGGAGCTGTTTTTT. Translated, this is CASSLAPRGNTGELFF.